A single sample gave rise to the 10 T cell receptor beta chains below, sequenced in a study of shared clonotypes between healthy human individuals. The method was immunoSEQ multiplex PCR; TCRdb's version includes in-frame clones alone and lacks a portion of them. The repertoire holds about 640,000 clones, with more than 70% as singletons. The source material was memory CD4+ T cells sorted from blood. Subset: CD45RA-negative fraction. All receptors derive from a woman aged 25 to 39 in good health.

The chain has TRBV10-3 and TRBJ1-1; D is possibly TRBD1 (5 bases). Germline CDR1 ENHRY, CDR2 SYGVKD. V dropped 6 bases and J dropped 4 bases, with 12 bases sitting between them. The CDR3 extends over 13 amino acids. In nucleotides, the CDR3 is TGTGCCATCAGGGGGCAGCCCTCCACTGAAGCTTTCTTT. Its translation: CAIRGQPSTEAFF.

V usage is TRBV28 and J usage is TRBJ1-4; a possible D gene is TRBD1 (5 bases). V lost 7 bases to trimming and J lost 8 bases, with 14 bases between them. The CDR3 consists of 13 residues. Germline V gene data show CDR1 as MDHEN and CDR2 as SYDVKM. CDR3 region: CASIERGGEKLFF. Here the CDR3 DNA reads TGTGCCAGCATTGAAAGGGGTGGAGAAAAACTGTTTTTT.

The V gene is TRBV2, the J gene TRBJ1-5, with a tentative D call TRBD1 (6 bases). CDR1 and CDR2 from the germline V gene are SNHLY and FYNNEI. V lost 4 bases, J lost 7 bases, and 11 bases lay in between. The CDR3 runs 13 residues. The CDR3 nucleotides are TGTGCCAGCAGTGTCGGACAGCACCAGCCCCAGCATTTT. This translates into CASSVGQHQPQHF.

This clone showed up just once. The gene calls are TRBV5-1 and TRBJ2-5; possibly TRBD1 for D (6 bases). Trimming took 1 base from V and 4 from J, leaving 11 bases between them. The germline V gene encodes CDR1 SGHRS and CDR2 YFSETQ. The length of the CDR3 is 14 residues. The CDR3 here is CASSLFRGPETQYF. CDR3 DNA sequence: TGCGCCAGCAGCTTGTTCAGGGGTCCAGAGACCCAGTACTTC.

The chain joins TRBV29-1 to TRBJ2-7; TRBD2 agrees at 8 bases. Germline-derived CDR1 and CDR2 are SQVTM and ANQGSEA. The V gene end was trimmed by 6 bases and the J gene end by 3 bases; junction bases not matched to a gene: 1. This CDR3 comprises 11 residues. Here the CDR3 reads CSVTSGYEQYF. CDR3 DNA: TGCAGCGTAACTAGCGGCTACGAGCAGTACTTC.

The chain uses TRBV4-1 and TRBJ2-1, with 7 nucleotides matching TRBD2. Per the germline V gene, CDR1 is MGHRA and CDR2 is YSYEKL. With 6 bases clipped from V and 4 bases from J, the junction kept 9 bases outside the gene matches. The CDR3 runs 15 residues. The CDR3 region is CASSFYGRSYNEQFF. The CDR3 nucleotides read TGCGCCAGCAGTTTCTACGGGAGGTCTTACAATGAGCAGTTCTTC.

In its sample, this clone was seen once. Here the CDR3 reads CASSTGPSQETQYF. The CDR3, as DNA: TGTGCCAGCAGTACCGGACCATCTCAAGAGACCCAGTACTTC. This chain links TRBV6-1 with TRBJ2-5; D is uncertain. V lost 5 bases and J 2 bases, leaving 12 bases between the germline ends. Germline CDR1 and CDR2: MNHNS and SASEGT. The CDR3 totals 14 residues.

On this clone: This may be a read error, as it is one base from a much larger clone. The chain recombines TRBV15 with TRBJ2-2, with unresolved D. Trimming cost V 0 bases and J 3 bases, with 2 bases left between them. The CDR3 is 13 amino acids. Germline lookup yields CDR1 LNHNV and CDR2 YYDKDF (reference sequence). The CDR3 bases are TGTGCCACCAGCAGAGATTACACCGGGGAGCTGTTTTTT. This translates into CATSRDYTGELFF.

V usage is TRBV6-6 and J usage is TRBJ2-3; 10 bases agree with TRBD2. The V gene's germline CDR1 is MNHNY and CDR2 SVGAGI (reference sequence). The length of the CDR3 is 15 residues. The ends lost 6 bases at V and 0 bases at J; junction bases unmatched: 3. The CDR3 loop is CASSLAGDSTDTQYF. The CDR3, as DNA: TGTGCCAGCAGCCTAGCGGGAGATAGCACAGATACGCAGTATTTT.

The chain employs TRBV19 and TRBJ1-1; TRBD1 matches at 9 bases. After removal of 1 base from V and 5 bases from J, the junction contained 17 bases not matched to a gene. In germline, CDR1 is LNHDA, CDR2 SQIVND (reference sequence). The CDR3 totals 19 residues. For the CDR3, the DNA is TGTGCCAGTAGTATAGGTCGGGTCCGGGGGACAGGGTCTAGGACTGAAGCTTTCTTT. It encodes CASSIGRVRGTGSRTEAFF.